The 17 T cell receptor beta chains below all came from one sample that was sequenced in a study of cytomegalovirus exposure and HLA in healthy donors. With 60 Vbeta and 13 Jbeta primers, the PCR was carried out. Measured with immunoSEQ multiplex PCR; TCRdb has only the in-frame clones, and not every one. The data hold roughly 100,000 clones, with around 70% observed a single time. Sequencing was carried out using PBMCs. All receptors derive from a man in his forties or fifties in good health and CMV-seronegative.

The chain joins TRBV6-5 to TRBJ1-2; D uncertain. Trimming stripped 6 bases from V and 2 bases from J, with 13 bases between. CDR1 is MNHEY, CDR2 SVGAGI, per germline. This CDR3 contains 14 residues. CDR3 residues: CASSQRQSNYGYTF. The CDR3 nucleotides are TGTGCCAGCAGCCAACGACAAAGCAACTATGGCTACACCTTC.

In this sample, this clone turned up a few times. The genes are TRBV6-1 and TRBJ2-5; possibly TRBD1 for D (5 bases). The better agreement between TRBJ2-7 and the DNA end casts doubt on the J call. The germline V gene encodes CDR1 MNHNS and CDR2 SASEGT. The length of the CDR3 is 17 residues. The CDR3 DNA is TGTGCCAGCAGTGCGTGGGGTTCAGATCCTGGGGCTTACGAGCAGTACTTC. It codes for CASSAWGSDPGAYEQYF.

This clone has just one count. The rearrangement uses TRBV28 and TRBJ1-5, with 7 bases that match TRBD1. Germline assignment: CDR1 MDHEN and CDR2 SYDVKM. The CDR3 runs 18 residues. With 4 bases clipped from V and 5 bases from J, the junction kept 17 bases outside the gene matches. In DNA form, the CDR3 reads TGTGCCAGCAGTTCTTCTATTTTCGGGACAGAGGAGTATCAGCCCCAGCATTTT. It translates to CASSSSIFGTEEYQPQHF.

This chain joins TRBV30 and TRBJ2-5, with D uncertain. Trimming removed 3 bases at V and 2 bases at J, with 7 bases between. The CDR3 has 12 residues. Germline lookup yields CDR1 GTSNPN and CDR2 SVGIG (reference sequence). CDR3 region: CAWSLLQETQYF. The DNA for the CDR3 is TGTGCCTGGAGCCTGTTACAAGAGACCCAGTACTTC.

This clone has a handful of counts. The rearrangement links TRBV4-1 to TRBJ1-2; D not resolved. This CDR3 comprises 13 residues. Germline CDR1 MGHRA, CDR2 YSYEKL. Deletions cut 2 bases from V and 10 bases from J, with 14 bases between. CDR3 coding DNA: TGCGCCAGCAGCCAAACAGCAAGTCCGCCCTACACCTTC. Its protein product is CASSQTASPPYTF.

The V gene is TRBV5-4, the J gene TRBJ2-7; 9 nucleotides match TRBD2. V was clipped by 3 bases and J by 4 bases; unmatched bases: 11. The CDR3 covers 16 residues. The germline CDR1 and CDR2 sequences are SGHNT and YYREEE (reference sequence). The CDR3 DNA reads TGTGCCAGCAGCTCCCCCGCGGGGGGGCGAATATACGAGCAGTACTTC. Encoded protein: CASSSPAGGRIYEQYF.

This clone was counted once. The chain combines TRBV5-1 with TRBJ2-7; 7 nucleotides line up with TRBD1. The CDR3 runs 14 residues. Germline V gene lookup returns CDR1 SGHRS and CDR2 YFSETQ. With V trimmed by 0 bases and J by 3 bases, 3 bases remained unmatched. In DNA form, the CDR3 reads TGCGCCAGCAGCTTGGGGACAGGAGTCTACGAGCAGTACTTC. This sequence encodes CASSLGTGVYEQYF.

V gene TRBV18 combines with J gene TRBJ1-1; no firm D call. CDR1 is KGHSH, CDR2 LQKENI, per germline. There are 14 residues in the CDR3. V lost 3 bases, J lost 1 base, and 9 bases lay in between. CDR3 sequence reads: CASSPTTENTEAFF. In DNA, the CDR3 is TGTGCCAGCTCACCCACAACAGAGAACACTGAAGCTTTCTTT.

The chain joins TRBV10-1 to TRBJ2-5; 7 positions match TRBD2. V was clipped by 2 bases and J by 5 bases; unmatched bases: 5. The CDR3 spans 14 residues. Germline V gene data show CDR1 as WNHNN and CDR2 as SYGVQD (reference sequence). The CDR3 region is CASSENAGVETQYF. In DNA, the CDR3 is TGCGCCAGCAGTGAGAACGCGGGAGTGGAGACCCAGTACTTC.

The genes are TRBV6-5 and TRBJ1-2, with D tentatively TRBD1 (5 bases). From germline, CDR1 is MNHEY and CDR2 SVGAGI. Trimming shortened V by 0 bases and J by 0 bases, and 8 bases separated the two germline ends. The CDR3 runs to 15 residues. DNA of the CDR3: TGTGCCAGCAGTTACTCGACAGACGCTAACTATGGCTACACCTTC. Protein: CASSYSTDANYGYTF.

The V gene is TRBV5-3, the J gene TRBJ1-4; TRBD1 matches 12 bases. TRBV5-3 is treated as an ORF (open reading frame) with a function not yet certain. The V segment lost 4 bases and the J segment 7 bases; nucleotides outside the gene matches: 5. This CDR3 contains 15 residues. The CDR3 nucleotides are TGTGCCAGAAGCAACTGGGACAGGGGGCGTGAAAAACTGTTTTTT. Protein sequence: CARSNWDRGREKLFF.

The chain recombines TRBV19 with TRBJ1-2; D is possibly TRBD1 (5 bases). Trimming took 5 bases from V and 2 from J, leaving 27 bases between them. Germline values: CDR1 LNHDA, CDR2 SQIVND (reference sequence). This CDR3 contains 19 residues. CDR3 sequence reads: CASSELPGSGQGLNYGYTF. For the CDR3, the DNA is TGTGCCAGTAGTGAACTCCCTGGATCGGGTCAGGGTCTCAACTATGGCTACACCTTC.

The rearrangement joins TRBV28 to TRBJ1-5, with a tentative D call TRBD1 (5 bases). V was cut by 2 bases and J by 6 bases, with 14 bases left in between. The CDR3 has 15 amino acids. Germline loops: CDR1 MDHEN, CDR2 SYDVKM. The CDR3 here is CASSLDLVGGQPQHF. CDR3 DNA sequence: TGTGCCAGCAGTTTAGACCTTGTCGGGGGTCAGCCCCAGCATTTT.

The chain has TRBV30 and TRBJ2-1; TRBD2 aligns across 10 bases. This CDR3 comprises 18 residues. The germline gives CDR1 GTSNPN, CDR2 SVGIG (reference sequence). V was clipped by 0 bases and J by 4 bases; unmatched bases: 12. CDR3 loop: CAWSVYRLAGVGYNEQFF. CDR3 nucleotide sequence: TGTGCCTGGAGTGTATATCGCCTAGCGGGAGTAGGGTACAATGAGCAGTTCTTC.

The V call is TRBV19, the J call TRBJ1-5, with D unresolved. CDR1 LNHDA and CDR2 SQIVND come from the germline V gene (reference sequence). The CDR3 runs to 14 residues. The V gene lost 0 bases and the J gene lost 3 bases, with 6 bases spanning the gap. CDR3 sequence reads: CASSIDRFNQPQHF. Written as DNA, the CDR3 is TGTGCCAGTAGTATAGACAGGTTCAATCAGCCCCAGCATTTT.

This chain links TRBV29-1 with TRBJ2-5; a possible D gene is TRBD1 (5 bases). Deletions cut 8 bases from V and 5 bases from J, with 15 bases between. Germline assignment: CDR1 SQVTM and CDR2 ANQGSEA. The CDR3 totals 12 residues. The CDR3 DNA reads as TGCAGCACCCCTGTTGGGGCTGAGACCCAGTACTTC. Protein: CSTPVGAETQYF.

This rearrangement joins TRBV10-3 to TRBJ1-6, with TRBD1 as a possible D gene (6 bases). The CDR3 consists of 14 residues. The V and J ends lost 5 bases and 6 bases respectively, with 11 bases between them. Germline values: CDR1 ENHRY, CDR2 SYGVKD. CDR3 amino acids: CAISPTGTNSPLHF. In DNA form, the CDR3 reads TGTGCCATCAGTCCGACAGGAACTAATTCACCCCTCCACTTT.